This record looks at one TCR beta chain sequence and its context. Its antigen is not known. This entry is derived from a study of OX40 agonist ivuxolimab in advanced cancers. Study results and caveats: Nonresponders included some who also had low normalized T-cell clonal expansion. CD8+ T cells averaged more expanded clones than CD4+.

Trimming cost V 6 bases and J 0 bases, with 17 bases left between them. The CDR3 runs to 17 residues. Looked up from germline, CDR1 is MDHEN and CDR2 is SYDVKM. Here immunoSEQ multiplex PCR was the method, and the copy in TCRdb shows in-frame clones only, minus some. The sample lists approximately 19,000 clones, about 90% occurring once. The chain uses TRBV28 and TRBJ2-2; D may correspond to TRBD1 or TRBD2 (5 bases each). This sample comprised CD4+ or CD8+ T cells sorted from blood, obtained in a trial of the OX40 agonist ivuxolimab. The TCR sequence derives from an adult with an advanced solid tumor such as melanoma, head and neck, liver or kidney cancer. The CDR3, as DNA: TGTGCCAGCAGCACCCTCCCGGGGCTATCGAACACCGGGGAGCTGTTTTTT. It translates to CASSTLPGLSNTGELFF.